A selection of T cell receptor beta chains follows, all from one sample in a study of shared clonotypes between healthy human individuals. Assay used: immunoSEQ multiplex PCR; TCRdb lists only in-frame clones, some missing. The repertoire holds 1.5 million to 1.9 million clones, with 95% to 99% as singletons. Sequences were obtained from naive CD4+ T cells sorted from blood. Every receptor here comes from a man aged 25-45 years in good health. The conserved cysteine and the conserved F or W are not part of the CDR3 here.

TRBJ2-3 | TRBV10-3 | AISRAGSSTDTQY
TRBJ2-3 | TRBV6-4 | ASTRGAGGPTSTDTQY
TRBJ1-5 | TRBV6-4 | ASSARHAGNQPQH
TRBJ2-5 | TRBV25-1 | ASYLEARPEQETQY
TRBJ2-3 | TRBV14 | ASSRSRDYQTSTQY
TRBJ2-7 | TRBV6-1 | ASRPLGPYEQY
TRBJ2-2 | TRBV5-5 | ASIPGWTGELF
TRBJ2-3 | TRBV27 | ASRVAGTVSTDTQY
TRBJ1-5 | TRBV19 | ASSIAFTGWGYSNQPQH
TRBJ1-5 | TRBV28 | ASTSRGNQPQH
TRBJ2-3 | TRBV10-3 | AISTSGRAAGTDTQY
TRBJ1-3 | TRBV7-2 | ASSHGNTIY
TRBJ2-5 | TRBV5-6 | ASSPGQVRGETQY
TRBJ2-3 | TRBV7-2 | ASSFQGPQY
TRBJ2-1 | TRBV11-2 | ATRLGKGRGLYNEQF
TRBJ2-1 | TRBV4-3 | ASSQATGVANEQF
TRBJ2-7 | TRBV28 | ASSFLKGGVREQY
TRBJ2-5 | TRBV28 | ASSLLTGPPRETQY
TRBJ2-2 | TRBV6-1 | ASSGLESAGELF
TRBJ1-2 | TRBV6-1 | ASSVEGARNYGYT
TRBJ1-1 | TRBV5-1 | ASSLAGHNTEAF
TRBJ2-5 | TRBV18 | ASSQGRAASYQETQY
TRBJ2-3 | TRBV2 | ASSEALWLAADTQY
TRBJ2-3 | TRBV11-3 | ARPGFGSFACTDTQY
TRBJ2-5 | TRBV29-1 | SVVRTGVGETQY
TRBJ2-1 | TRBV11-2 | ASSLGQGASIDEQF
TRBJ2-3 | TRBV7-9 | ASSRIAGTGTDTQY
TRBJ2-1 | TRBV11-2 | ASSLVSWEQF
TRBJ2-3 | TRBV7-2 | ASSLGQGGTDTQY
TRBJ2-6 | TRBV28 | ASSGYRGQGANVLT
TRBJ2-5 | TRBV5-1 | ASSFSSQETQY
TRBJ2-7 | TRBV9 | ASSVGGAPSTYEQY
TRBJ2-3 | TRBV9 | ASSVGPVGTDTQY
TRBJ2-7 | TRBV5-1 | ASSLYRADYEQY
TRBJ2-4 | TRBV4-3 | ASSQGGGHAKNIQY
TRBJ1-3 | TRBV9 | ASSFDPGNTIY
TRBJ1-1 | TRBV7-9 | ASSLDWIQDTEAF
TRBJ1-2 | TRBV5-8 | ASSLPGGVPYGYT
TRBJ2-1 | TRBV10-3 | AGAKSGRLAHHAYNEQF
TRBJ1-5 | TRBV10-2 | ASSETWTLAGNQPQH
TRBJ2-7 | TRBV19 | ASSTRHSMSEQY
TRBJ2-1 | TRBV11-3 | ASSLIGGSSYNEQF
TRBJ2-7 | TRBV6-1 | ASTPMDRAREQY
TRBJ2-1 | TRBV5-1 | ASSLTGLADEQF